The clone carrying this T cell receptor beta chain has more than one count but fewer than ten. Its matching antigen is unknown. These data originate in a study of early T cells in non-severe SARS-CoV-2 infection. Across the study: Sequenced bulk RNA came from whole blood that was unsorted, and chains were unpaired. Study outcomes and limitations: Missing private and CD4 specificities, VDJdb matching favored anti-spike CD8 responses.

Attached unique molecular identifiers marked individual cDNA molecules. TCRdb re-analysed the 5' RACE reads in MiXCR, keeping a single row per CDR3 protein. The data hold tens of thousands of distinct CDR3 sequences, with about 14% observed a single time. The CDR3 is made up of 13 amino acids. The germline gives CDR1 SGHAT, CDR2 FQNNGV. Unmatched junction bases numbered 1, after V lost 3 bases and J lost 5 bases. The V gene is TRBV11-2, the J gene TRBJ1-2, with 9 bases aligning to TRBD1. The sample consisted of whole blood. This sequence originates from an adult who was a healthcare worker with PCR-confirmed SARS-CoV-2 infection or an uninfected control (not recorded which). The CDR3 spells CASSFGTGYGYTF. DNA of the CDR3: TGTGCCAGCAGCTTTGGGACAGGGTATGGCTACACCTTC. Based on the CDR3 plus reference TRBV11-2 and TRBJ1-2, the full variable domain is EAGVAQSPRYKIIEKRQSVAFWCNPISGHATLYWYQQILGQGPKLLIQFQNNGVVDDSQLPKDRFSAERLKGVDSTLKIQPAKLEDSAVYLCASSFGTGYGYTFGSGTRLTVV.